The 5 T cell receptor beta chains reported below all come from one sample, sequenced in a study of blood T cell repertoires in COVID-19. Some clones are missing from TCRdb's copy, which holds only in-frame ones; the method was immunoSEQ multiplex PCR. The table lists about 120,000 clones, 87% of them singletons. Source material: peripheral blood. The source of these receptors is a woman in her forties or fifties with acute or convalescent COVID-19.

The V call is TRBV5-1, the J call TRBJ2-2; 11 bases map to TRBD1. V lost 0 bases, J lost 8 bases, and 9 bases stayed unmatched. This CDR3 region has 17 residues. Germline V gene lookup returns CDR1 SGHRS and CDR2 YFSETQ. The CDR3 loop reads CASSLVKGQGADGELFF. The CDR3 DNA reads as TGCGCCAGCAGCTTGGTAAAAGGACAGGGGGCCGATGGGGAGCTGTTTTTT.

Comment on this clone: In the same sample, other DNA sequences code for this CDR3. The V call is TRBV6-5, the J call TRBJ1-3, with D tentatively TRBD1 (5 bases). The length of the CDR3 is 15 residues. The V and J ends lost 0 bases and 1 base respectively, with 7 bases between them. Germline V gene lookup returns CDR1 MNHEY and CDR2 SVGAGI. The CDR3 coding sequence is TGTGCCAGCAGTTACTCTGACAGTTCTGGAAACACCATATATTTT. It translates to CASSYSDSSGNTIYF.

The chain employs TRBV19 and TRBJ1-6; D might be TRBD1 (5 bases). The CDR3 spans 13 residues. V was shortened by 9 bases and J by 9 bases, with 15 bases between the two germline ends. Germline V gene lookup returns CDR1 LNHDA and CDR2 SQIVND (reference sequence). CDR3 protein: CASGGDKGSPLHF. CDR3 nucleotide sequence: TGTGCCAGCGGAGGGGATAAGGGTTCACCCCTCCACTTT.

The chain links TRBV6-5 to TRBJ1-6, with 8 bases fitting TRBD1. V lost 2 bases and J lost 7; bases outside the gene matches: 4. The CDR3 covers 15 residues. Germline loops: CDR1 MNHEY, CDR2 SVGAGI. The CDR3 DNA sequence: TGTGCCAGCAGTTACCGGGCAGGGGGCAATTCACCCCTCCACTTT. Translation gives CASSYRAGGNSPLHF.

This chain joins TRBV12-5 and TRBJ1-5; tentatively, D is TRBD1 (5 bases). Germline V gives CDR1 LGHNT, CDR2 FRNRAP. The V end was cut by 2 bases, the J end by 3 bases, with 14 bases between. The CDR3 has 16 amino acids. DNA of the CDR3: TGTGCTAGTGGTTTGAGGAGGGACTGGGTCAATCAGCCCCAGCATTTT. Translated: CASGLRRDWVNQPQHF.